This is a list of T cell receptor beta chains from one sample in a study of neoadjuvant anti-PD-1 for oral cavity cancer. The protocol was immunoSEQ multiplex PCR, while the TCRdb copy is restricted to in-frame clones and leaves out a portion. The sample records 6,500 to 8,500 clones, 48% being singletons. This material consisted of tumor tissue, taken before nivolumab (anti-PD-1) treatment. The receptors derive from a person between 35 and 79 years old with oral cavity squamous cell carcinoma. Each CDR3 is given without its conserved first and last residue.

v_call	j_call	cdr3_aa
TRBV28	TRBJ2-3	ASTQTSGSTDTQY
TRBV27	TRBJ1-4	ASSWGTGINEKLF
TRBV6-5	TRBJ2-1	ASSPKTGSYNEQF
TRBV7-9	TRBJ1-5	ASSPQANQPQH
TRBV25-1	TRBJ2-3	ASSERGSSGRARDTQY
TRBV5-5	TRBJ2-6	ASSLYHRGGLAGANVLT
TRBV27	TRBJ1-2	ASSCHTSGGAYYGYT
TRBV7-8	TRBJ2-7	ASSLLAGASYEQY
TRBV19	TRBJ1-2	ASSINYGYT
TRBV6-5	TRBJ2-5	ASIGGTQETQY
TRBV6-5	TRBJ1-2	ASRTVNYGYT
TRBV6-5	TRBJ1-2	ASRPPGQGGYGYT
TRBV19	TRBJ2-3	ASSPTPTASTDTQY
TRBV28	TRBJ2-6	ASEGSGANVLT
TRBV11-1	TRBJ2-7	ASSPEGRAYEQY
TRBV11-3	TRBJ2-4	ASSLGTGRENIQY
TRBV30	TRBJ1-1	AGKPGTGGWTEAF
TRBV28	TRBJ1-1	ASSLWGNTEAF
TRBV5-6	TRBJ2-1	ASSLVPYNEQF
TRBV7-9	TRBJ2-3	ASSLGEGAFLADTQY
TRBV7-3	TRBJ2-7	ASSLERAGYYEQY
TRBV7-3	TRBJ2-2	ASSLTGSSGSGGNTGELF
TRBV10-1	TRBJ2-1	ASSNRGPNEQF
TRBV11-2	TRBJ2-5	ASSQQGETQY
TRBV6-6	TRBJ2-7	ATGGTYEQY
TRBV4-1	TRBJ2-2	ASSQEQGRSGELF
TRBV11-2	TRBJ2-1	ASSLETGRRNEQF
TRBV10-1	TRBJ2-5	ASSGSGTSGKGQETQY
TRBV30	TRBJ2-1	AWKGGRASYNEQF
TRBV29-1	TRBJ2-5	SVEGDSQETQY
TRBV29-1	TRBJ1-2	SVDQGAPEGYT
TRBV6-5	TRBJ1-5	ASSSTGGSNQPQH
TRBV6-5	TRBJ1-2	ASSLRGLGYT
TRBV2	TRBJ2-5	AGGAGGPETQY
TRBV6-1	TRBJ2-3	ASSEWRGGHTDTQY
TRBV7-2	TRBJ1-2	ASSLAQANYGYT
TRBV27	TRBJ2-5	ASSRPGFDGTQY
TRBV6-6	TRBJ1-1	ASSLTGEGNTEAF
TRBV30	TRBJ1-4	ACRRGNEKLF
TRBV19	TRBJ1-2	ASSTGGGYRGGYT
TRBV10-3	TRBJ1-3	AISADLGNTIY
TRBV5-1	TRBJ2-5	ASSSGQEGETQY
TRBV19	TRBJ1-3	ASSGRDSGNTIY
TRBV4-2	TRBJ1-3	ASSQDRGAFSGNTIY
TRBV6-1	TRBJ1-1	ASSETGYTEAF